This T cell receptor (beta chain) was captured by sequencing in a study of shared clonotypes between healthy human individuals. Only in-frame clones appear in the TCRdb table, and some are missing; sequencing was by immunoSEQ multiplex PCR. Of about 490,000 clones detected, about 82% appear once; the ten largest clones hold under 15%. After removal of 0 bases from V and 8 bases from J, the junction contained 7 bases not matched to a gene. The CDR3 is 16 amino acids. CDR1 and CDR2 (germline): SGHVS, FNYEAQ. Sequencing was performed on PBMCs. This receptor was taken from a woman in her 40s in good health. Some clones in this sample may be carry-over from other donors' samples. The rearrangement uses TRBV7-6 and TRBJ2-1; 10 bases are a match to TRBD2. CDR3 loop: CASSLARSGRAYEQFF. The CDR3 DNA reads TGTGCCAGCAGCTTAGCGAGGAGCGGGAGGGCCTATGAGCAGTTCTTC.